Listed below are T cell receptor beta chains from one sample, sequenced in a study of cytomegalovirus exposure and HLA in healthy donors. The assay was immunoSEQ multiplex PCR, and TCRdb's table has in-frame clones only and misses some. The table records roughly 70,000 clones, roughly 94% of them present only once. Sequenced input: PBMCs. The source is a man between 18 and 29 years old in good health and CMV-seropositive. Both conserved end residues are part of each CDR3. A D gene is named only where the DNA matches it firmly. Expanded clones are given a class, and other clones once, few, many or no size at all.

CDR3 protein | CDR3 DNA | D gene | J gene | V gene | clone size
CASSPKRTSSYNEQFF | TGTGCCAGCTCACCTAAGCGGACTAGTTCTTACAATGAGCAGTTCTTC | TRBD2 | TRBJ2-1 | TRBV18 | -
CASSETGANYGYTF | TGTGCCAGCAGTGAAACAGGGGCAAACTATGGCTACACCTTC | TRBD1 | TRBJ1-2 | TRBV6-1 | -
CASSPTIQGYGYTF | TGTGCCAGCAGTCCAACAATACAGGGCTATGGCTACACCTTC | - | TRBJ1-2 | TRBV27 | -
CASSYSYNQPQHF | TGTGCCAGCAGTTACTCGTATAATCAGCCCCAGCATTTT | - | TRBJ1-5 | TRBV6-5 | -
CASSPVVAGVPGELFF | TGTGCCAGCAGCCCTGTTGTAGCGGGAGTACCCGGGGAGCTGTTTTTT | TRBD2 | TRBJ2-2 | TRBV9 | -
CASSGLQGVYEQYF | TGTGCCAGCAGCGGATTACAGGGGGTCTACGAGCAGTACTTC | TRBD1 | TRBJ2-7 | TRBV2 | -
CASSSWDSDYEQYF | TGTGCCAGCAGCTCATGGGACTCCGATTACGAGCAGTACTTC | - | TRBJ2-7 | TRBV7-8 | -
CASSSLAVSKPGELFF | TGTGCCAGCAGCTCCTTAGCGGTCTCAAAACCCGGGGAGCTGTTTTTT | - | TRBJ2-2 | TRBV5-6 | -
CAHGQGGYEQYF | TGTGCTCACGGACAGGGCGGGTACGAGCAGTACTTC | TRBD1 | TRBJ2-7 | TRBV30 | -
CAIRLDRDNNEQFF | TGTGCCATCAGGTTGGACAGGGATAACAATGAGCAGTTCTTC | TRBD1 | TRBJ2-1 | TRBV10-3 | once
CASSVGPPNTEAFF | TGTGCCAGCAGCGTAGGTCCCCCTAACACTGAAGCTTTCTTT | - | TRBJ1-1 | TRBV9 | -
CASSPQGDTQYF | TGCGCCAGCAGCCCCCAGGGAGATACGCAGTATTTT | - | TRBJ2-3 | TRBV5-1 | -
CAWSVQRSSANEQFF | TGTGCCTGGAGTGTACAGAGGTCTAGCGCCAATGAGCAGTTCTTC | - | TRBJ2-1 | TRBV30 | -
CASSYSIGNQPQHF | TGTGCCAGCAGTTACTCGATAGGCAATCAGCCCCAGCATTTT | - | TRBJ1-5 | TRBV6-6 | -
CASSESMFRNEQYF | TGCGCCAGCAGTGAGTCGATGTTCAGAAACGAGCAGTACTTC | - | TRBJ2-7 | TRBV10-1 | -
CASSLYGSQETQYF | TGTGCCAGCAGCTTATATGGCAGCCAAGAGACCCAGTACTTC | - | TRBJ2-5 | TRBV7-3 | -
CASKASGTLRVEQFF | TGTGCCAGCAAGGCTAGCGGGACCCTAAGGGTGGAGCAGTTCTTC | TRBD2 | TRBJ2-1 | TRBV2 | -
CASSYQGQGEETQYF | TGTGCCAGCAGTTACCAAGGACAGGGGGAAGAGACCCAGTACTTC | TRBD1 | TRBJ2-5 | TRBV6-7 | -
CASTSGLAGESGELFF | TGTGCCAGTACCTCGGGACTAGCGGGAGAGTCCGGGGAGCTGTTTTTT | TRBD2 | TRBJ2-2 | TRBV19 | -
CASKDRGIPYNEQFF | TGCGCCAGCAAAGACAGGGGAATCCCCTACAATGAGCAGTTCTTC | TRBD1 | TRBJ2-1 | TRBV10-1 | -
CASSKVPSGVKSYNEQFF | TGTGCCAGCAGCAAAGTCCCATCGGGAGTCAAGTCCTACAATGAGCAGTTCTTC | - | TRBJ2-1 | TRBV21-1 | -
CASRRDDSKEYEQYF | TGCGCCAGCAGACGCGACGACAGTAAAGAATACGAGCAGTACTTC | - | TRBJ2-7 | TRBV4-1 | -
CASSDSQGLRRYTF | TGTGCCAGCAGTGATTCACAGGGGTTACGTCGCTACACCTTC | TRBD1 | TRBJ1-2 | TRBV25-1 | -
CASSVGGLVGNEQFF | TGTGCCAGCAGCGTAGGGGGACTAGTGGGCAATGAGCAGTTCTTC | TRBD2 | TRBJ2-1 | TRBV9 | once
CASSPKGQPFTDTQYF | TGTGCCAGCTCACCAAAGGGACAACCCTTCACAGATACGCAGTATTTT | - | TRBJ2-3 | TRBV18 | -
CASSSLRGVLGNTEAFF | TGTGCCAGCAGCTCCCTAAGAGGCGTTTTAGGGAACACTGAAGCTTTCTTT | - | TRBJ1-1 | TRBV11-3 | -
CASSLWTGEDGGNTIYF | TGTGCCAGCAGTTTATGGACAGGGGAGGATGGTGGAAACACCATATATTTT | TRBD1 | TRBJ1-3 | TRBV28 | once
CASSPDRGETQYF | TGTGCCAGCAGTCCGGACAGGGGTGAGACCCAGTACTTC | TRBD1 | TRBJ2-5 | TRBV11-2 | once
CASSSPTDTGELFF | TGTGCCAGCAGCTCTCCGACAGACACCGGGGAGCTGTTTTTT | - | TRBJ2-2 | TRBV7-9 | once
CASSLSRGSWDEQFF | TGTGCCAGCAGTTTATCGCGCGGGAGTTGGGATGAGCAGTTCTTC | TRBD2 | TRBJ2-1 | TRBV27 | -
CASSSGLAASTDTQYF | TGCGCCAGCAGCTCTGGACTAGCGGCTAGCACAGATACGCAGTATTTT | TRBD2 | TRBJ2-3 | TRBV5-1 | -
CASSLEFQGGYTF | TGTGCCAGCAGCTTAGAATTTCAGGGAGGCTACACCTTC | - | TRBJ1-2 | TRBV11-2 | medium-sized
CASSVVLTSGGGELFF | TGTGCCAGCAGCGTAGTTCTGACTAGCGGAGGCGGGGAGCTGTTTTTT | TRBD2 | TRBJ2-2 | TRBV9 | -
CSVERLTQYF | TGCAGCGTTGAAAGACTGACCCAGTACTTC | - | TRBJ2-5 | TRBV29-1 | -
CASRTDGQGVYGYTF | TGTGCAAGTCGCACCGACGGACAGGGGGTTTATGGCTACACCTTC | - | TRBJ1-2 | TRBV12-2 | -
CASSLLTMNSGGGYTF | TGTGCCAGCAGCTTATTGACTATGAACAGCGGAGGGGGCTACACCTTC | - | TRBJ1-2 | TRBV7-9 | -
CATSRGTRGKTYNEQFF | TGTGCCACCAGCAGAGGAACCAGGGGGAAAACCTACAATGAGCAGTTCTTC | TRBD1 | TRBJ2-1 | TRBV15 | -
CASSKTGITNQPQHF | TGTGCCAGCAGCAAAACAGGGATAACGAATCAGCCCCAGCATTTT | - | TRBJ1-5 | TRBV6-5 | -
CASSEGTATNTGELFF | TGTGCCAGCAGTGAAGGGACAGCCACGAACACCGGGGAGCTGTTTTTT | - | TRBJ2-2 | TRBV6-1 | -
CASSLRTPGLAGGFEQYF | TGTGCCAGCAGCTTGAGAACCCCGGGACTAGCGGGAGGATTCGAGCAGTACTTC | TRBD2 | TRBJ2-7 | TRBV5-6 | -
CASSLSPNEKLFF | TGTGCCAGCAGTTTATCCCCGAATGAAAAACTGTTTTTT | - | TRBJ1-4 | TRBV27 | once
CASSLTGPTNTEAFF | TGCGCCAGCAGCTTGACAGGGCCGACGAACACTGAAGCTTTCTTT | - | TRBJ1-1 | TRBV5-1 | -
CASSYSTENYGYTF | TGTGCCAGCAGTTACTCGACAGAAAACTATGGCTACACCTTC | - | TRBJ1-2 | TRBV6-6 | few
CASSSGTSGRSTGELFF | TGTGCCAGCAGCTCCGGGACTAGCGGGAGATCCACCGGGGAGCTGTTTTTT | TRBD2 | TRBJ2-2 | TRBV5-4 | -
CASSQDRAPGEQYF | TGTGCCAGCAGCCAGGACAGAGCCCCGGGCGAGCAGTACTTC | - | TRBJ2-7 | TRBV6-6 | -
CASSWWTGTSGANVLTF | TGCGCCAGCAGCTGGTGGACAGGTACCTCTGGGGCCAACGTCCTGACTTTC | TRBD1 | TRBJ2-6 | TRBV5-1 | -
CASSPPGGEGETQYF | TGTGCCAGCTCACCACCAGGAGGGGAGGGAGAGACCCAGTACTTC | TRBD2 | TRBJ2-5 | TRBV18 | -
CASSESGEEKLFF | TGTGCCAGCAGTGAATCGGGAGAGGAAAAACTGTTTTTT | - | TRBJ1-4 | TRBV6-5 | -